This passage covers 6 T cell receptor beta chains from one sample sequenced in a study of radiotherapy plus CTLA-4 blockade in lung cancer. Profiling relied on immunoSEQ multiplex PCR, and the TCRdb table lists in-frame clones only, not all of them. The sample lists approximately 52,000 clones, about 85% occurring once. The sample here was peripheral blood, taken from a patient treated with radiotherapy plus ipilimumab. All receptors derive from a human donor with non-small cell lung cancer who had a complete response to radiotherapy plus ipilimumab.

The chain links TRBV6-5 to TRBJ1-4; D is uncertain. V was pared by 0 bases and J by 1 base, with 9 bases between. Germline assignment: CDR1 MNHEY and CDR2 SVGAGI. This CDR3 contains 16 residues. CDR3 sequence reads: CASSYSGGITNEKLFF. The CDR3 nucleotides are TGTGCCAGCAGTTACTCCGGCGGGATAACTAATGAAAAACTGTTTTTT.

This rearrangement joins TRBV4-3 to TRBJ2-3, with TRBD2 identical over 12 bases. This CDR3 comprises 18 residues. V trimming: 1 base; J trimming: 3 bases; junction bases outside the gene matches: 8. Looked up from germline, CDR1 is LGHNA and CDR2 is YSLEER. The CDR3 here is CASSQARLAGVFTDTQYF. CDR3 nucleotide sequence: TGCGCCAGCAGCCAAGCCCGACTAGCGGGAGTATTTACAGATACGCAGTATTTT.

Of note for this clone: At one of its ends the junction is not consistent with the germline gene, which may arise from a read error. The rearrangement joins TRBV5-1 to TRBJ1-2; TRBD1 matches at 10 bases. This CDR3 has 16 residues. Germline CDR1 and CDR2: SGHRS and YFSETQ. The CDR3 DNA reads as TGCGCCAGCAGTTTGGAGGGGACAGGGGCTAACTATGGCTACACCTTC. It is translated as CASSLEGTGANYGYTF.

The chain couples TRBV11-2 to TRBJ1-2; tentative D call: TRBD1 (5 bases). CDR1 and CDR2 from the germline V gene are SGHAT and FQNNGV. The CDR3 has 11 amino acids. Trimming took 4 bases from V and 7 from J, leaving 7 bases between them. The CDR3, as DNA: TGTGCCAGCAGCTCAGGGTTTGGCTACACCTTC. It yields the protein CASSSGFGYTF.

V gene TRBV28 combines with J gene TRBJ1-3; 9 bases line up with TRBD1. The germline gives CDR1 MDHEN, CDR2 SYDVKM. This CDR3 has 16 residues. The V and J ends lost 2 bases and 3 bases, in that order; junction bases with no gene match: 5. In DNA form, the CDR3 reads TGTGCCAGCAGTTTAGGTGGGGGACAGGGTGGAAACACCATATATTTT. This sequence encodes CASSLGGGQGGNTIYF.

This clone has just a few counts. The J gene is TRBJ1-3, the V gene TRBV5-1; 8 bases align to TRBD1. Trimming took 4 bases from V and 4 from J; bases not matched to a gene: 10. Germline-derived CDR1 and CDR2 are SGHRS and YFSETQ. This CDR3 region has 16 residues. Written as DNA, the CDR3 is TGCGCCAGCAGCGGGACAGGAGGGTCTAGCGGAAACACCATATATTTT. Protein sequence: CASSGTGGSSGNTIYF.